These 13 T cell receptor beta chains were sequenced from one sample in a study of identical twins. TCRdb itself ran the 5' RACE reads through MiXCR, one entry per CDR3 protein. The top ten clones hold 2.9% of a sample with 450,000 or so distinct CDR3 sequences, about 24% of them seen once. The same data also contributed to another study, on T cells expressing NK-cell markers.

The sample taken for sequencing was CD4+ T cells sorted from blood. The source of these receptors is a woman in her late teens or twenties in good health.

The chain couples TRBV20-1 to TRBJ1-1; D not certain. Germline V gene data show CDR1 as DFQATT and CDR2 as SNEGSKA (reference sequence). Deletions cut 0 bases from V and 1 base from J, with 9 bases between. This CDR3 contains 14 residues. The chain's CDR3 is CSAREGSTNTEAFF. CDR3 DNA: TGCAGTGCTAGAGAGGGGTCGACGAACACTGAAGCTTTCTTT.

Only a few counts were recorded for this clonotype. The chain carries TRBV27 and TRBJ2-1; 7 nucleotides line up with TRBD1. Per germline, CDR1 MNHEY and CDR2 SMNVEV (reference sequence). The V and J ends lost 5 bases and 0 bases, in that order; junction bases with no gene match: 7. The CDR3 covers 16 residues. The CDR3: CASSGRDSSSYNEQFF. CDR3 nucleotide sequence: TGTGCCAGCAGTGGACGGGACAGTAGCTCCTACAATGAGCAGTTCTTC.

V usage is TRBV19 and J usage is TRBJ2-1; D call uncertain. This CDR3 has 13 residues. V was clipped by 9 bases and J by 0 bases, with 9 bases between them. Per the germline V gene, CDR1 is LNHDA and CDR2 is SQIVND (reference sequence). CDR3 in amino acids: CASQTSSYNEQFF. CDR3 DNA: TGTGCCAGCCAGACAAGCTCCTACAATGAGCAGTTCTTC.

V and J are TRBV6-1 and TRBJ2-5; 8 nucleotides line up with TRBD2. CDR1 and CDR2 from the germline V gene are MNHNS and SASEGT. V shed 8 bases, J shed 7 bases, and the junction held 18 bases outside the gene matches. The CDR3 extends over 16 amino acids. CDR3 in amino acids: CASRLGTLGAGGTQYF. DNA of the CDR3: TGTGCCAGCCGTCTGGGGACCCTGGGCGCGGGAGGGACCCAGTACTTC.

This clonotype was seen only a few times. V usage is TRBV7-8 and J usage is TRBJ2-3, with D possibly being TRBD1 (6 bases). Per germline, CDR1 SGHVS and CDR2 FQNEAQ. This CDR3 comprises 12 residues. CDR3 nucleotides: TGTTCGGTGGGGGCTAGCACAGATACGCAGTATTTT. It translates to CSVGASTDTQYF.

This clonotype was picked up many times. This chain joins TRBV12-3 or TRBV12-4 and TRBJ1-2; D is uncertain. V lost 7 bases to trimming and J lost 8 bases, with 23 bases between them. The CDR3 consists of 15 residues. This chain's CDR3 is CASTHRTPLLGGYTF. CDR3 DNA: TGTGCCAGCACCCATAGGACTCCGCTTTTGGGCGGCTACACCTTC.

The gene calls are TRBV18 and TRBJ2-7, with TRBD1 matching 10 bases. Germline loops: CDR1 KGHSH, CDR2 LQKENI. This CDR3 spans 15 amino acids. With V trimmed by 1 base and J by 6 bases, 6 bases remained unmatched. The CDR3 loop reads CASSPQVGTGAEQYF. As DNA, the CDR3 is TGTGCCAGCTCACCACAGGTCGGGACAGGGGCCGAGCAGTACTTC.

This clonotype has just a few counts. The chain employs TRBV5-5 and TRBJ1-3; D remains ambiguous. V was clipped by 4 bases and J by 7 bases, with 12 bases between them. This CDR3 has 13 residues. Germline lookup yields CDR1 SGHKS and CDR2 YYEKEE (reference sequence). The CDR3 bases are TGTGCCAGCAGCCCGGTCCCACGGAACACCATATATTTT. Translation gives CASSPVPRNTIYF.

J is TRBJ2-1 and V is TRBV7-9, with TRBD2 matching over 7 bases. This CDR3 has 14 residues. The J segment lost 7 bases and the V segment lost 5 bases, leaving 8 bases of the junction unmatched. Germline V gene lookup returns CDR1 SEHNR and CDR2 FQNEAQ (reference sequence). This chain's CDR3 is CASSLSGRYNEQFF. Written as DNA, the CDR3 is TGTGCCAGCAGCCTTAGCGGGCGTTATAATGAGCAGTTCTTC.

A word on this clonotype: Possible read error: a much larger clone is one base away. The chain employs TRBV7-3 and TRBJ2-5; 8 nucleotides line up with TRBD1. Looked up from germline, CDR1 is SGHTA and CDR2 is FQGTGA. J was trimmed by 5 bases and V by 4 bases; bases with no gene match: 3. The CDR3 runs 13 residues. CDR3: CASSYRDRETQYF. CDR3 in DNA: TGTGCCAGCAGCTACCGGGACAGGGAGACCCAGTACTTC. Combining the CDR3 with reference TRBV7-3 and TRBJ2-5 gives the whole variable domain GAGVSQTPSNKVTEKGKYVELRCDPISGHTALYWYRQSLGQGPEFLIYFQGTGAADDSGLPNDRFFAVRPEGSVSTLKIQRTERGDSAVYLCASSYRDRETQYFGPGTRLLVL.

In its sample, this clonotype was seen a few times. The chain joins TRBV20-1 to TRBJ2-7; D is undetermined. Trimming removed 0 bases from V and 6 bases from J, with 12 bases in between. The CDR3 covers 13 residues. Germline-derived CDR1 and CDR2 are DFQATT and SNEGSKA (reference sequence). CDR3 protein: CSARDPLSSEQYF. CDR3 nucleotide sequence: TGCAGTGCTAGAGATCCGTTGAGCAGCGAGCAGTACTTC.

V and J are TRBV6-5 and TRBJ2-5; D gene uncertain. This CDR3 comprises 13 residues. Germline V gene data show CDR1 as MNHEY and CDR2 as SVGAGI. Trimming removed 4 bases from V and 7 bases from J, with 13 bases in between. For the CDR3, the DNA is TGTGCCAGCAGTTGGAAAGGGTCGGGGACCCAGTACTTC. Protein sequence: CASSWKGSGTQYF.

V and J are TRBV3-1 and TRBJ2-1; 7 bases align to TRBD2. This CDR3 is 14 amino acids long. The germline V gene encodes CDR1 LGHDT and CDR2 YNNKEL (reference sequence). The junction had 5 bases not matched to a gene; V was cut back by 0 bases and J by 9 bases. The CDR3 DNA follows: TGTGCCAGCAGCCAAGATCTGGGGGGGATTGAGCAGTTCTTC. This codes for CASSQDLGGIEQFF.